The 10 T cell receptor beta chains below were found in one sample sequenced in a study of shared clonotypes between healthy human individuals. Repertoires were generated with immunoSEQ multiplex PCR, while TCRdb's copy carries only in-frame clones and drops some. The repertoire holds around 980,000 clones, with 75% to 80% as singletons. The source material was memory CD4+ T cells from PBMCs. Stated subset: CD45RA-negative fraction. These receptors were taken from a young man in good health. Some clones in this sample may be carry-over from other donors' samples.

The chain is built from TRBV4-1 and TRBJ2-7; 10 bases agree with TRBD1. V dropped 3 bases and J dropped 2; count of bases not matched to a gene: 10. The germline V gene has CDR1 MGHRA and CDR2 YSYEKL. This CDR3 region has 17 residues. CDR3 in amino acids: CASSHTGGQGTTYEQYF. The CDR3 DNA reads TGCGCCAGCAGCCACACAGGGGGACAGGGGACCACCTACGAGCAGTACTTC.

In this sample, this clone turned up once. The gene calls are TRBV7-3 and TRBJ1-1; D unclear. The CDR3 has 13 residues. Germline loops: CDR1 SGHTA, CDR2 FQGTGA. V was clipped by 4 bases and J by 3 bases, with 9 bases between them. The CDR3 reads CASSYSPDTEAFF. The CDR3 DNA reads as TGTGCCAGCAGCTATTCCCCGGACACTGAAGCTTTCTTT.

There are many counts of this clone. The chain is built from TRBV4-3 and TRBJ2-1; tentatively, D is TRBD1 (6 bases). Trimming pared 0 bases from V and 12 bases from J, leaving 15 bases between. This CDR3 is built from 14 residues. Germline assignment: CDR1 LGHNA and CDR2 YSLEER. This chain's CDR3 is CASSQDSGLTGQFF. As DNA, the CDR3 is TGCGCCAGCAGCCAAGATTCTGGGTTGACAGGGCAGTTCTTC.

The V and J genes are TRBV5-1 and TRBJ2-7; D remains ambiguous. The germline CDR1 and CDR2 sequences are SGHRS and YFSETQ. The V end lost 0 bases, the J end lost 4 bases, and 8 bases lay between the germline ends. This CDR3 spans 13 amino acids. CDR3 DNA: TGCGCCAGCAGCTTGGTTATGGGTTACGAGCAGTACTTC. This translates into CASSLVMGYEQYF.

As regards this clone: With a far larger clone one base away, a read error is the likely cause. Other DNA sequences from this sample encode an identical CDR3 as well. The chain couples TRBV30 to TRBJ2-5; 8 nucleotides match TRBD2. The V and J ends lost 0 bases and 5 bases, in that order; junction bases with no gene match: 2. The CDR3 covers 13 residues. The V gene's germline CDR1 is GTSNPN and CDR2 SVGIG (reference sequence). The CDR3 loop reads CAWSVGGGETQYF. The CDR3 DNA is TGTGCCTGGAGTGTGGGCGGGGGGGAGACCCAGTACTTC.

The chain recombines TRBV5-8 with TRBJ1-3; tentatively, D is TRBD1 (5 bases). The CDR3 contains 15 residues. The germline V gene has CDR1 SGHTS and CDR2 YDEGEE. V lost 4 bases, J lost 0 bases, and 11 bases lay in between. This CDR3 reads CASSQTVLSGNTIYF. The CDR3 bases are TGTGCCAGCAGCCAGACAGTCCTCTCTGGAAACACCATATATTTT.

In regard to this clone: This sample includes further DNA sequences coding for the same CDR3. V gene TRBV14 combines with J gene TRBJ2-3; weak D call: TRBD2 (6 bases). The V end was cut by 0 bases, the J end by 3 bases, with 13 bases between. The CDR3 length is 16 residues. The germline V gene encodes CDR1 SGHDN and CDR2 FVKESK. The CDR3 coding sequence is TGTGCCAGCAGCCAAGACCCAGGACTAAGAACAGATACGCAGTATTTT. The encoded protein is CASSQDPGLRTDTQYF.

This clone was counted a single time. The chain recombines TRBV29-1 with TRBJ2-2; no clear D. CDR3 length: 14 residues. Germline lookup yields CDR1 SQVTM and CDR2 ANQGSEA. The germline V and J ends were trimmed by 4 bases and 2 bases, with 11 bases remaining between them. CDR3 loop: CSVVGPSNTGELFF. CDR3 DNA: TGCAGCGTTGTTGGGCCATCTAACACCGGGGAGCTGTTTTTT.

This clone is a singleton in its sample. The rearrangement uses TRBV4-1 and TRBJ1-1, with D tentatively TRBD1 (6 bases). CDR1 is MGHRA and CDR2 is YSYEKL in the germline V gene. The CDR3 loop spans 15 amino acids. Deletions cut 1 base from V and 1 base from J, with 10 bases between. In DNA, the CDR3 is TGCGCCAGCAGCCAAGGTGGCAGGGGGAACACTGAAGCTTTCTTT. Translation gives CASSQGGRGNTEAFF.

With respect to this clone: An end of the junction differs from the germline gene, which may be a read error. The V call is TRBV28, the J call TRBJ1-2; D gene ambiguous. Germline V lookup: CDR1 MDHEN, CDR2 SYDVKM. The CDR3 spans 12 residues. CDR3 DNA sequence: TGTGCCAGCTTCTTAACGGGCGGACGAGAGGTATTC. It translates to CASFLTGGREVF.